Here is one T cell receptor (beta chain) with its context. Antigen specificity is unknown. The germline CDR1 and CDR2 sequences are SGHRS and YFSETQ. The CDR3 consists of 15 residues. Germline trimming cut 2 bases from V and 4 bases from J; bases unmatched to any gene: 6. PCR used 60 Vbeta primers and 13 Jbeta primers. The protocol was immunoSEQ multiplex PCR, while the TCRdb copy is restricted to in-frame clones and leaves out a portion. The repertoire table contains approximately 45,000 clones. The entry originates in a study of cytomegalovirus exposure and HLA in healthy donors. Study context: Findings of an earlier analysis included about 100 million unique TCR beta sequences from 190 million or so T cells.

Findings and limits, study-wide: When a later analysis compared HLA-associated TCR beta chains with equally common others, the HLA-associated chains turned out to be more clonally expanded and to have lower generation probabilities.

The chain uses TRBV5-1 and TRBJ2-5; 9 bases are shared with TRBD2. The sequencing sample was made of PBMCs. This sequence originates from a male donor in good health and CMV-seronegative. This CDR3 is CASSFSGSGGETQYF. The CDR3 bases are TGCGCCAGCAGCTTTAGCGGGAGCGGAGGAGAGACCCAGTACTTC. Based on the CDR3 plus reference TRBV5-1 and TRBJ2-5, the full variable domain is KAGVTQTPRYLIKTRGQQVTLSCSPISGHRSVSWYQQTPGQGLQFLFEYFSETQRNKGNFPGRFSGRQFSNSRSEMNVSTLELGDSALYLCASSFSGSGGETQYFGPGTRLLVL.